The 14 T cell receptor beta chains below were found in one sample sequenced in a study of T cell changes during pregnancy in multiple sclerosis. Libraries were prepared by immunoSEQ multiplex PCR; TCRdb keeps only in-frame clonotypes and omits some of them. The repertoire has about 80,000 clones, about 92% of them found once; the top ten carry roughly 0.21%. This specimen was CD4+ T cells from peripheral blood mononuclear cells, taken before pregnancy. Every receptor here comes from a female donor with multiple sclerosis, enrolled in a pregnancy study.

The CDR3 DNA reads TGCGCCAGCAGCCCGGGGGCAGATACGCAGTATTTT. This codes for CASSPGADTQYF. This rearrangement joins TRBV5-1 to TRBJ2-3, with a tentative D call TRBD2 (6 bases). This CDR3 comprises 12 residues. Germline V gives CDR1 SGHRS, CDR2 YFSETQ. The ends were cut back, 4 bases at V and 4 bases at J, with 7 bases in the middle.

In DNA form, the CDR3 reads TGTGCCAGCAGTCCTGTAGCAGGGGGGACAGATACGCAGTATTTT. Its translation is CASSPVAGGTDTQYF. The chain uses TRBV2 and TRBJ2-3; possible D gene TRBD1, 7 bases. The germline CDR1 and CDR2 sequences are SNHLY and FYNNEI. V was trimmed by 5 bases and J by 3 bases, leaving 15 bases between them. There are 15 residues in the CDR3.

The chain uses TRBV15 and TRBJ2-3; D may be TRBD2 (5 bases). The CDR3 runs 16 residues. With 1 base removed from V and 3 bases from J, the gap between germline ends came to 14 bases. Germline-derived CDR1 and CDR2 are LNHNV and YYDKDF (reference sequence). Written as DNA, the CDR3 is TGTGCCACCAGCAGAGCTCCGGGGAGCGTAACAGATACGCAGTATTTT. It translates to CATSRAPGSVTDTQYF.

The chain employs TRBV5-4 and TRBJ2-3; 10 bases agree with TRBD1. There are 15 residues in the CDR3. Germline loops: CDR1 SGHNT, CDR2 YYREEE (reference sequence). Unmatched junction bases numbered 6, after V lost 3 bases and J lost 5 bases. DNA for the CDR3: TGTGCCAGCAGCTCCCGGGACAGGGGACTAGATACGCAGTATTTT. It is translated as CASSSRDRGLDTQYF.

The chain uses TRBV6-1 and TRBJ2-7; TRBD1 is a possible D gene (6 bases). The germline V gene has CDR1 MNHNS and CDR2 SASEGT. The CDR3 covers 15 residues. Trimming stripped 6 bases from V and 0 bases from J, with 15 bases between. As DNA, the CDR3 is TGTGCCAGCAGCGTGGAGGCAGGGGTCTCCTACGAGCAGTACTTC. Protein sequence: CASSVEAGVSYEQYF.

This CDR3 reads CASSVGTGIRTDTQYF. CDR3 nucleotides: TGTGCCAGCAGTGTCGGGACAGGAATACGCACAGATACGCAGTATTTT. The chain is built from TRBV6-1 and TRBJ2-3; TRBD1 matches at 8 bases. Germline values: CDR1 MNHNS, CDR2 SASEGT. Trimming cost V 4 bases and J 1 base; bases outside gene matches: 7. There are 16 residues in the CDR3.

The CDR3 is CASSLGGRPQHF. CDR3 sequence (DNA): TGTGCCAGCAGCTTGGGAGGGCGGCCCCAGCATTTT. This rearrangement joins TRBV5-6 to TRBJ1-5, with unresolved D. From germline, CDR1 is SGHDT and CDR2 YYEEEE. Trimming stripped 0 bases from V and 9 bases from J, with 7 bases between. The CDR3 sequence is 12 residues long.

The chain is built from TRBV6-6 and TRBJ2-1; the match to TRBD2 covers 16 bases. There are 16 residues in the CDR3. In germline, CDR1 is MNHNY, CDR2 SVGAGI (reference sequence). Trimming at V came to 2 bases and at J to 9 bases, leaving 4 bases not matched to a gene. The CDR3 here is CASSYLGTSGRGEQFF. CDR3 in DNA: TGTGCCAGCAGTTACCTTGGGACTAGCGGGAGGGGTGAGCAGTTCTTC.

The V gene is TRBV4-1, the J gene TRBJ1-5, with D maybe TRBD1 (6 bases). There are 14 residues in the CDR3. Germline V lookup: CDR1 MGHRA, CDR2 YSYEKL. Trimming stripped 4 bases from V and 4 bases from J, with 11 bases between. The CDR3 sequence: CASSRLQGNQPQHF. CDR3 DNA: TGCGCCAGCAGCCGACTACAGGGTAATCAGCCCCAGCATTTT.

The V and J genes are TRBV4-1 and TRBJ1-2; no firm D call. This CDR3 is built from 14 residues. Germline V CDR1 and CDR2: MGHRA, YSYEKL. The V and J ends lost 0 bases and 4 bases respectively, with 9 bases between them. Here the CDR3 DNA reads TGCGCCAGCAGCCAAGAAGCCACCCTCTATGGCTACACCTTC. It yields the protein CASSQEATLYGYTF.

The V and J genes are TRBV10-3 and TRBJ2-3; 8 positions agree with TRBD1. Germline V gene lookup returns CDR1 ENHRY and CDR2 SYGVKD. This CDR3 contains 15 residues. V gave up 6 bases and J gave up 3 bases; unmatched junction bases: 8. CDR3 sequence (DNA): TGTGCCATCAGCCCTGGACAGGGTAGAACAGATACGCAGTATTTT. Residues: CAISPGQGRTDTQYF.

The chain carries TRBV18 and TRBJ2-3; a weak D match, TRBD1 (5 bases). V was clipped by 6 bases and J by 4 bases, with 14 bases between them. Germline V lookup: CDR1 KGHSH, CDR2 LQKENI. This CDR3 is 14 amino acids long. The CDR3 loop is CASSPQGTADTQYF. For the CDR3, the DNA is TGTGCCAGCTCCCCGCAGGGTACTGCAGATACGCAGTATTTT.

About this clone: This specimen includes other DNA sequences encoding the same CDR3. V usage is TRBV5-6 and J usage is TRBJ1-1; unclear D gene. The V and J ends lost 0 bases and 0 bases respectively, with 3 bases between them. Germline CDR1 and CDR2: SGHDT and YYEEEE. This CDR3 is 13 amino acids long. This CDR3 is CASSLAVNTEAFF. The CDR3 DNA reads TGTGCCAGCAGCTTGGCTGTGAACACTGAAGCTTTCTTT.

V is TRBV7-3 and J is TRBJ2-1; D call uncertain. CDR3 length equals 15 residues. With 2 bases removed from V and 0 bases from J, the gap between germline ends came to 8 bases. Germline V gene lookup returns CDR1 SGHTA and CDR2 FQGTGA. The DNA for the CDR3 is TGTGCCAGCAGCTTAGATGCGAACTCCTACAATGAGCAGTTCTTC. As protein: CASSLDANSYNEQFF. Using reference TRBV7-3 and TRBJ2-1 for the parts outside the CDR3, the full variable domain is GAGVSQTPSNKVTEKGKYVELRCDPISGHTALYWYRQSLGQGPEFLIYFQGTGAADDSGLPNDRFFAVRPEGSVSTLKIQRTERGDSAVYLCASSLDANSYNEQFFGPGTRLTVL.